This entry is about one T cell receptor beta chain. Its matching antigen is unknown. Trimming took 1 base from V and 5 from J, leaving 15 bases between them. Germline loops: CDR1 SGHRS, CDR2 YFSETQ. The CDR3 spans 15 residues. The TCR beta library used iRepertoire HTBI primers with Arm-PCR amplification of CDR3. TCRdb itself ran the multiplex PCR reads through MiXCR, one entry per CDR3 protein. The sample lists roughly 500,000 distinct CDR3 sequences; 22% were seen once. This record comes from a study of regulatory T cells in long-lasting Graves disease. Whole-study results and caveats: Accuracy could have been hurt by small sample size. Persistent Graves' patients showed less TCR diversity than newly diagnosed patients showed. In persistent patients, shared public clonotypes (more than 2,500) outnumbered those in new patients (about 1,000).

Time point given: persistent/refractory GD, antithyroid drugs over 5 years with positive TRAb. PBMCs were the source of the RNA used for TCR sequencing. By American Thyroid Association guidelines, Graves' disease was diagnosed in the cohort. The sequenced sample was peripheral blood mononuclear cells (PBMCs), obtained when the disease was refractory, from a patient treated with antithyroid drugs. The genes are TRBV5-1 and TRBJ2-5, with D unresolved. This TCR came from a female donor with Graves disease. The CDR3 sequence is CASSLLNPDGETQYF. CDR3 in DNA: TGCGCCAGCAGCTTGTTGAATCCGGACGGGGAGACCCAGTACTTC.